This T cell receptor (beta chain) was obtained from a study of OX40 agonist ivuxolimab in advanced cancers. This clone occurred once. This table comes from immunoSEQ multiplex PCR, and its TCRdb copy is limited to in-frame clones, with some not included. The sample has roughly 110,000 clones, 90% seen once. Germline V gene data show CDR1 as MNHNS and CDR2 as SASEGT. V gave up 2 bases and J gave up 2 bases; unmatched junction bases: 5. The CDR3 runs to 15 residues. This TCR was recovered from an adult with an advanced solid tumor such as melanoma, head and neck, liver or kidney cancer. The material was CD4+ or CD8+ T cells sorted from blood, obtained in a trial of the OX40 agonist ivuxolimab. The V gene is TRBV6-1, the J gene TRBJ2-5, with TRBD1 matching over 7 bases. This CDR3 is CASSELGTVQETQYF. The CDR3 DNA sequence: TGTGCCAGCAGTGAATTAGGGACAGTTCAAGAGACCCAGTACTTC.